One sample yielded the 13 T cell receptor beta chains listed below, sequenced in a study of control samples from healthy donors and cancer patients (dated by TCRdb to 2020 to 2021). Receptor libraries were prepared by the immunoSEQ multiplex PCR assay. TCRdb took this table from immuneACCESS and kept in-frame rearrangements with V and J called. Such tables lack part of the clones; where checked against another copy, unresolved V genes explain under half of the gap, and the rest is unexplained. For this sample there are approximately 150,000 clones; approximately 91% appear just once. The ten largest make up more than 3% of the sample. The sample consisted of blood. The receptors stem from a man under 40 in good health.

The rearrangement joins TRBV9 to TRBJ1-4; D is undetermined. V lost 4 bases to trimming and J lost 7 bases, with 20 bases between them. Per the germline V gene, CDR1 is SGDLS and CDR2 is YYNGEE. The CDR3 sequence is 16 residues long. This chain's CDR3 is CASSPRVSAGGEKLFF. DNA of the CDR3: TGTGCCAGCAGCCCCCGGGTCAGCGCGGGAGGTGAAAAACTGTTTTTT.

V usage is TRBV7-2 and J usage is TRBJ1-2; D unresolved. Trimming removed 0 bases at V and 2 bases at J, with 4 bases between. CDR1 and CDR2 from the germline V gene are SGHTA and FQGNSA. The CDR3 is 13 residues long. The CDR3 spells CASSLAQNYGYTF. CDR3 DNA: TGTGCCAGCAGCTTAGCCCAAAACTATGGCTACACCTTC.

The chain is built from TRBV11-2 and TRBJ2-7, with 8 bases fitting TRBD1. This CDR3 has 14 amino acids. V was clipped by 7 bases and J by 4 bases; unmatched bases: 9. The V gene's germline CDR1 is SGHAT and CDR2 FQNNGV. CDR3 DNA: TGTGCCAGCACCCCGGCCAGGGGGCAGTACGAGCAGTACTTC. Its translation is CASTPARGQYEQYF.

The gene calls are TRBV20-1 and TRBJ1-2; weak D call: TRBD1 (5 bases). Trimming left V 3 bases short and J 0 bases short, with 17 bases between. Germline CDR1 DFQATT, CDR2 SNEGSKA (reference sequence). The CDR3 runs to 16 residues. The CDR3 is CSASAIRGIANYGYTF. CDR3 DNA sequence: TGCAGTGCTAGTGCAATTCGGGGGATAGCTAACTATGGCTACACCTTC.

This sequence joins TRBV7-9 and TRBJ1-1; 7 bases are a match to TRBD1. V lost 5 bases to trimming and J lost 6 bases; unmatched junction nucleotides: 12. The CDR3 contains 15 residues. Germline CDR1 SEHNR, CDR2 FQNEAQ (reference sequence). The DNA of the CDR3 is TGTGCCAGCAGCCCCCTGACAGGGAGAGCAGCTGAAGCTTTCTTT. The encoded protein is CASSPLTGRAAEAFF.

V gene TRBV30 combines with J gene TRBJ1-3; no clear D. V lost 4 bases to trimming and J lost 0 bases, with 19 bases between them. Germline assignment: CDR1 GTSNPN and CDR2 SVGIG (reference sequence). The CDR3 is 17 amino acids. CDR3: CAWKGGRGPFSGNTIYF. CDR3 nucleotide sequence: TGTGCCTGGAAGGGAGGTCGAGGGCCCTTCTCTGGAAACACCATATATTTT. Combining the CDR3 with reference TRBV30 and TRBJ1-3 gives the whole variable domain SQTIHQWPATLVQPVGSPLSLECTVEGTSNPNLYWYRQAAGRGLQLLFYSVGIGQISSEVPQNLSASRPQDRQFILSSKKLLLSDSGFYLCAWKGGRGPFSGNTIYFGEGSWLTVV.

The chain couples TRBV30 to TRBJ2-1, with D tentatively TRBD1 (6 bases). The CDR3 loop spans 15 amino acids. Germline assignment: CDR1 GTSNPN and CDR2 SVGIG (reference sequence). V lost 2 bases, J lost 0 bases, and 11 bases lay in between. CDR3 region: CAWSIGGPSYNEQFF. CDR3 coding DNA: TGTGCCTGGAGTATAGGGGGACCCTCCTACAATGAGCAGTTCTTC.

The rearrangement joins TRBV2 to TRBJ1-2, with TRBD1 matching 7 bases. Trimming removed 6 bases from V and 4 bases from J; junction bases left unmatched: 8. This CDR3 contains 14 residues. Germline lookup yields CDR1 SNHLY and CDR2 FYNNEI. The CDR3 is CASRSTTGSYGYTF. In nucleotides, the CDR3 is TGTGCCAGCAGGTCGACGACAGGGTCCTATGGCTACACCTTC.

Only a few counts were recorded for this clone. The CDR3 reads CASRGDSTYGYTF. The CDR3 DNA reads TGTGCCAGCAGGGGGGACAGCACTTATGGCTACACCTTC. V and J are TRBV2 and TRBJ1-2, with 7 bases lining up with TRBD1. The germline gives CDR1 SNHLY, CDR2 FYNNEI. This CDR3 has 13 amino acids. V shed 6 bases and J 5 bases; nucleotides not matched to a gene: 6.

This clone was picked up one time. The chain recombines TRBV12-3 or TRBV12-4 with TRBJ1-3; the D is unclear. The CDR3 covers 12 residues. Trimming removed 5 bases from V and 3 bases from J, with 5 bases in between. The CDR3 loop reads CASSPGGNTIYF. The CDR3 nucleotides read TGTGCCAGCAGTCCGGGTGGAAACACCATATATTTT.

The chain recombines TRBV6-5 with TRBJ1-1; 7 nucleotides align to TRBD1. The V gene end was trimmed by 6 bases and the J gene end by 0 bases; junction bases not matched to a gene: 4. Germline values: CDR1 MNHEY, CDR2 SVGAGI. The CDR3 runs to 14 residues. This CDR3 is CASREGTVNTEAFF. CDR3 DNA: TGTGCCAGCAGGGAGGGGACAGTGAACACTGAAGCTTTCTTT.

The genes are TRBV12-3 or TRBV12-4 and TRBJ1-1; no clear D. Between the trimmed V and J ends, which lost 7 bases and 11 bases, there was a span of 14 bases. This CDR3 is built from 11 residues. In DNA, the CDR3 is TGTGCCAGCACCACTTCCGGTGGGGCTTTCTTT. It translates to CASTTSGGAFF.

To note about this clone: Other nucleotide sequences in the sample specify the same CDR3. The chain joins TRBV5-6 to TRBJ1-2; tentatively, D is TRBD1 (5 bases). The CDR3 extends over 11 amino acids. CDR1 and CDR2 from the germline V gene are SGHDT and YYEEEE. V was pared by 7 bases and J by 8 bases, with 12 bases between. This CDR3 is CASGGRGGYTF. The CDR3 bases are TGTGCCAGCGGGGGTCGGGGCGGCTACACCTTC.